This is a list of T cell receptor beta chains from one sample in a study of blood T cell repertoires in COVID-19. Clones were sequenced by immunoSEQ multiplex PCR, and TCRdb holds only the in-frame ones, with some missing. The data hold 40,000 to 60,000 clones, with 85% to 90% observed a single time. Material for sequencing was peripheral blood. Source of these receptors: a woman aged 80 or over with COVID-19, enrolled during active disease. The CDR3 runs from the conserved cysteine through the conserved F or W. D genes are given only for firm matches. A clone size is listed for some rows: how often the clone was seen (once, few, many), or a class if it is expanded.

j_call | clone_size | d_call | v_call | cdr3_aa | cdr3_nt
TRBJ2-1 | . | . | TRBV18 | CASSPLDDSYNEQFF | TGTGCCAGCTCACCGCTAGATGACTCCTACAATGAGCAGTTCTTC
TRBJ2-7 | . | . | TRBV6-5 | CASSYSGGLTYEQYF | TGTGCCAGCAGTTACTCCGGGGGGCTAACCTACGAGCAGTACTTC
TRBJ1-5 | . | TRBD1 | TRBV5-1 | CASSLQGIGQPQHF | TGCGCCAGCAGCTTACAGGGGATCGGGCAGCCCCAGCATTTT
TRBJ2-1 | . | . | TRBV18 | CASSPLSTGKVDEQFF | TGTGCCAGCTCACCTTTGAGTACAGGGAAGGTCGATGAGCAGTTCTTC
TRBJ1-5 | . | . | TRBV19 | CASSPRPGINQPQHF | TGTGCCAGTAGTCCCCGCCCGGGGATCAATCAGCCCCAGCATTTT
TRBJ2-2 | . | . | TRBV4-2 | CASSQDRLASSGGELFF | TGTGCCAGCAGCCAAGACAGGCTAGCGAGTTCGGGCGGGGAGCTGTTTTTT
TRBJ2-7 | . | . | TRBV7-9 | CASSFTSGWREQYF | TGTGCCAGCAGCTTCACGTCGGGATGGCGAGAGCAGTACTTC
TRBJ1-2 | . | . | TRBV7-2 | CASSLRREAYGYTF | TGTGCCAGCAGCTTAAGGAGGGAGGCCTATGGCTACACCTTC
TRBJ2-7 | few | . | TRBV7-2 | CASSLQGSHEQYF | TGTGCCAGCAGCTTACAGGGGTCCCACGAGCAGTACTTC
TRBJ1-2 | . | . | TRBV7-2 | CASSLNRLYGYTF | TGTGCCAGCAGCTTAAACAGGCTATATGGCTACACCTTC
TRBJ2-7 | . | . | TRBV5-8 | CASSLGAGGFYEQYF | TGTGCCAGCAGCTTGGGGGCAGGGGGGTTCTACGAGCAGTACTTC
TRBJ2-7 | . | . | TRBV30 | CAWSVTGYEQYF | TGTGCCTGGAGTGTTACAGGGTACGAGCAGTACTTC
TRBJ2-1 | . | . | TRBV29-1 | CSGSSGDNEQFF | TGCAGCGGGAGCTCCGGGGACAATGAGCAGTTCTTC
TRBJ1-1 | . | . | TRBV2 | CASTPRGGANTEAFF | TGTGCCAGTACCCCTAGGGGGGGCGCAAACACTGAAGCTTTCTTT
TRBJ1-1 | . | . | TRBV4-2 | CASSQATGGTEAFF | TGTGCCAGCAGCCAGGCGACGGGTGGGACTGAAGCTTTCTTT
TRBJ1-1 | . | . | TRBV19 | CASTPQGRHTEAFF | TGTGCCAGTACCCCTCAGGGTCGGCACACTGAAGCTTTCTTT
TRBJ2-7 | . | TRBD1 | TRBV28 | CASSVPGTGGHEQYF | TGTGCCAGCAGTGTACCCGGGACAGGGGGTCACGAGCAGTACTTC
TRBJ2-5 | . | . | TRBV5-4 | CASSLVPEETQYF | TGTGCCAGCAGCTTAGTCCCGGAGGAGACCCAGTACTTC
TRBJ1-5 | . | . | TRBV6-4 | CASSALTDRNNQPQHF | TGTGCCAGCAGTGCCCTGACGGACAGAAACAATCAGCCCCAGCATTTT
TRBJ2-5 | . | . | TRBV5-1 | CASSSNAGTGVETQYF | TGCGCCAGCAGCTCAAACGCGGGGACCGGAGTGGAGACCCAGTACTTC
TRBJ1-3 | . | . | TRBV14 | CASSQDLGRRRGNTIYF | TGTGCCAGCAGCCAAGATTTAGGTCGGAGGCGGGGAAACACCATATATTTT
TRBJ2-3 | . | . | TRBV7-9 | CASSKGRSSTDTQYF | TGTGCCAGCAGTAAGGGGCGGAGTTCCACAGATACGCAGTATTTT
TRBJ2-7 | . | TRBD2 | TRBV28 | CASSPTVGALGLAGGYEQYF | TGTGCCAGCAGTCCAACTGTGGGAGCCCTGGGACTAGCGGGAGGCTACGAGCAGTACTTC
TRBJ1-4 | . | . | TRBV5-4 | CASSPGPNEKLFF | TGTGCCAGCAGCCCTGGCCCTAATGAAAAACTGTTTTTT
TRBJ2-2 | . | TRBD2 | TRBV24-1 | CATSDSLAGAGNTGELFF | TGTGCCACCAGTGATTCCCTGGCGGGAGCGGGAAACACCGGGGAGCTGTTTTTT
TRBJ2-3 | . | TRBD2 | TRBV11-2 | CASSLISGLAGGRDTQYF | TGTGCCAGCAGCTTAATTTCAGGACTAGCGGGAGGGAGAGATACGCAGTATTTT
TRBJ1-1 | . | TRBD1 | TRBV4-1 | CASSQAGTGGYTEAFF | TGCGCCAGCAGCCAAGCCGGGACAGGGGGCTACACTGAAGCTTTCTTT
TRBJ2-2 | . | TRBD2 | TRBV11-2 | CASSKKGLAGPIGELFF | TGTGCCAGCTCCAAAAAGGGTCTAGCGGGGCCCATCGGGGAGCTGTTTTTT
TRBJ1-2 | few | . | TRBV28 | CASSRKLYYGYTF | TGTGCCAGCAGTCGCAAACTCTACTATGGCTACACCTTC
TRBJ1-5 | . | . | TRBV15 | CATSRAGVDQPQHF | TGTGCCACCAGCAGAGCAGGGGTAGATCAGCCCCAGCATTTT
TRBJ2-7 | . | . | TRBV13 | CASSRAQGVYEQYF | TGTGCCAGCAGCCGGGCACAGGGTGTGTACGAGCAGTACTTC
TRBJ1-5 | . | . | TRBV5-1 | CASSRGDGSQGNQPQHF | TGCGCCAGCAGTCGGGGGGATGGATCACAAGGGAATCAGCCCCAGCATTTT
TRBJ2-5 | . | TRBD2 | TRBV7-8 | CASSLMGGSMAETQYF | TGTGCCAGCAGCCTGATGGGCGGGAGCATGGCGGAGACCCAGTACTTC
TRBJ2-1 | . | TRBD2 | TRBV2 | CASSEGLAGNNEQFF | TGTGCCAGCAGTGAAGGGCTAGCGGGGAACAATGAGCAGTTCTTC
TRBJ1-1 | . | . | TRBV12-3/TRBV12-4 | CASRNRAEAFF | TGTGCCAGCAGAAACAGGGCTGAAGCTTTCTTT
TRBJ2-7 | . | TRBD1 | TRBV5-1 | CASSLDRGLEQYF | TGCGCCAGCAGCCTCGACAGGGGGCTTGAGCAGTACTTC
TRBJ1-2 | once | . | TRBV18 | CASSHNRPSNYGYTF | TGTGCCAGCTCTCATAACAGGCCCTCAAACTATGGCTACACCTTC
TRBJ1-5 | . | . | TRBV19 | CASSVDNRQYQPQHF | TGTGCCAGTAGCGTTGATAATAGACAGTATCAGCCCCAGCATTTT
TRBJ2-1 | . | TRBD1 | TRBV7-8 | CASRPGQGTGNEQFF | TGTGCCAGCAGACCGGGACAGGGAACGGGTAATGAGCAGTTCTTC
TRBJ1-1 | . | . | TRBV6-5 | CASNQGHRNTEAFF | TGTGCCAGCAACCAGGGACATCGGAACACTGAAGCTTTCTTT
TRBJ1-3 | . | . | TRBV7-9 | CASSPHGNTIYF | TGTGCCAGCAGTCCACATGGTAACACCATATATTTT
TRBJ2-2 | . | TRBD1 | TRBV6-6 | CASRKTGGGTGELFF | TGTGCCAGCAGGAAGACAGGGGGCGGCACCGGGGAGCTGTTTTTT
TRBJ1-6 | . | TRBD1 | TRBV12-3/TRBV12-4 | CASSLRGQPLHF | TGTGCCAGCAGTTTGAGGGGGCAACCCCTCCACTTT
TRBJ2-7 | once | TRBD1 | TRBV18 | CASSPTLGQSYEQYF | TGTGCCAGCTCCCCAACCTTGGGACAGAGCTACGAGCAGTACTTC
TRBJ2-1 | . | TRBD2 | TRBV18 | CASSPSGGPYNEQFF | TGTGCCAGCTCGCCAAGCGGGGGACCCTACAATGAGCAGTTCTTC
TRBJ2-7 | . | TRBD1 | TRBV28 | CASSLSSGDRAYEQYF | TGTGCCAGCAGTTTATCGTCAGGGGACAGGGCCTACGAGCAGTACTTC
TRBJ1-1 | . | TRBD1 | TRBV18 | CASSPGQSMNTEAFF | TGTGCCAGCTCGCCGGGACAGAGCATGAACACTGAAGCTTTCTTT
TRBJ1-1 | . | . | TRBV6-4 | CASSRTAAFDEAFF | TGTGCCAGCAGTCGCACCGCGGCATTTGATGAAGCTTTCTTT
TRBJ2-1 | . | . | TRBV5-8 | CASQRAFSGNEQFF | TGTGCCAGCCAGCGAGCCTTTTCGGGAAATGAGCAGTTCTTC
TRBJ1-2 | . | . | TRBV11-2 | CASRLVGTRGGAYGYTF | TGTGCCAGCAGACTAGTAGGCACCCGGGGGGGGGCCTATGGCTACACCTTC
TRBJ2-7 | . | TRBD1 | TRBV7-9 | CASSLLRGQGPHEQYF | TGTGCCAGCAGCCTCCTGAGGGGACAGGGGCCCCACGAGCAGTACTTC
TRBJ2-1 | . | TRBD2 | TRBV7-6 | CASSPRTSGRAASSYNEQFF | TGTGCCAGCAGCCCGAGGACTAGCGGGAGGGCCGCGAGCTCCTACAATGAGCAGTTCTTC
TRBJ1-3 | . | TRBD1 | TRBV15 | CATSRLPGQGLFSSGNTIYF | TGTGCCACCAGCAGACTGCCGGGACAGGGTTTATTTAGCTCTGGAAACACCATATATTTT
TRBJ1-2 | . | . | TRBV6-5 | CASSYFATADGYTF | TGTGCCAGCAGTTACTTTGCAACCGCGGATGGCTACACCTTC
TRBJ2-7 | . | TRBD1 | TRBV28 | CASSHLTGGAMESAYEQYF | TGTGCCAGCAGTCACCTGACAGGGGGCGCAATGGAAAGCGCCTACGAGCAGTACTTC